What follows is one TCR beta chain and its context. Its target is unknown. These data belong to a study of chemoradiotherapy in HPV16-positive cancers. The germline V gene has CDR1 LNHDA and CDR2 SQIVND (reference sequence). The CDR3 runs 16 residues. The V gene lost 3 bases and the J gene lost 0 bases, with 13 bases spanning the gap. General study points: Candidate HPV-specific clones and E7-related TCR motifs grew in tumor during treatment.

The repertoire was sequenced with immunoSEQ multiplex PCR; TCRdb's copy has only in-frame clones and lacks some. The table lists under 85,000 clones, roughly 90% of them singletons. The chain couples TRBV19 to TRBJ2-3; D remains ambiguous. The receptor was derived from a human donor with HPV-associated anogenital cancer. This specimen consisted of blood, obtained from a patient who underwent chemoradiotherapy. The CDR3 loop is CASSIHESSSTDTQYF. CDR3 DNA: TGTGCCAGTAGTATTCATGAGTCCTCTAGCACAGATACGCAGTATTTT.